The T cell receptor (beta chain) under discussion was sequenced for a study of Graves' ophthalmopathy and Graves' hyperthyroidism. Amplification targeted the TCR beta CDR3 regions, with RNA transcripts as the source material. The first round was an RT-PCR with HTBI primers, and the second round was a multiplex PCR. MiXCR, applied by TCRdb to the multiplex PCR reads, yields one record per CDR3 protein. Among hundreds of thousands of distinct CDR3 sequences listed, under 25% were seen once. This clonotype was observed many times. V was clipped by 2 bases and J by 0 bases, with 7 bases between them. The CDR3 has 13 residues. In germline, CDR1 is SQVTM, CDR2 ANQGSEA.

V and J are TRBV29-1 and TRBJ1-1; D call uncertain. This receptor was taken from a woman younger than 35 with stable Graves' hyperthyroidism. Sequencing used peripheral blood. CDR3 in DNA: TGCAGCGTTGAAACTACCTTGAACACTGAAGCTTTCTTT. Residues: CSVETTLNTEAFF.